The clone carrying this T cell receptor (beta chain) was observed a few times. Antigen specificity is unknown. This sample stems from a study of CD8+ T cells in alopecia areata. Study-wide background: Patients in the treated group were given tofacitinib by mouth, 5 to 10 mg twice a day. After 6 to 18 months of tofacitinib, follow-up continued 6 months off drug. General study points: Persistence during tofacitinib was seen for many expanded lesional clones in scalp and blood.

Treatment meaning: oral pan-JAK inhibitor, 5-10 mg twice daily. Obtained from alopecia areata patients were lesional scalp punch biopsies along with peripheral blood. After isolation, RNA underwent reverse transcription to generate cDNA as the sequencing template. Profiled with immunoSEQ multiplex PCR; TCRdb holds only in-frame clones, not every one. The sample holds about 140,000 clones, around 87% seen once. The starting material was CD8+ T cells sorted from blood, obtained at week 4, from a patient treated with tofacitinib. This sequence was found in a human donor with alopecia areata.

The CDR3 here is CASSEKDTHQPQHF. The CDR3 DNA is TGTGCCAGCAGCGAGAAGGACACACATCAGCCCCAGCATTTT. The chain combines TRBV7-9 with TRBJ1-5; perhaps TRBD1 as D (5 bases). The CDR3 contains 14 residues. Germline lookup yields CDR1 SEHNR and CDR2 FQNEAQ (reference sequence). V lost 5 bases to trimming and J lost 5 bases, with 13 bases between them.